This TCR beta chain emerged from a study of T-cell reconstitution after alpha-beta-depleted transplantation in children. This clonotype was observed at least ten times. This CDR3 is 16 amino acids long. Germline trimming cut 5 bases from V and 1 base from J; bases unmatched to any gene: 4. Library preparation (for TCRbeta) was performed with unique molecular identifiers. TCRdb fed the PCR reads into MiXCR, producing one record per CDR3 protein. This sample has roughly 220,000 distinct CDR3 sequences; around 12% occur once, and the top ten carry roughly 2.8%. The material sequenced was PBMCs from the stem cell graft donor, taken from the stem cell graft. The receptor's source is a human donor who donated a stem cell graft to a child with acute lymphoblastic leukemia. This chain uses TRBV12-3 or TRBV12-4 with TRBJ2-3, with TRBD2 matching over 12 bases. CDR3 in amino acids: CASSRRLAGGTDTQYF. CDR3 DNA: TGTGCCAGCAGTCGACGACTAGCGGGAGGCACAGATACGCAGTATTTT.